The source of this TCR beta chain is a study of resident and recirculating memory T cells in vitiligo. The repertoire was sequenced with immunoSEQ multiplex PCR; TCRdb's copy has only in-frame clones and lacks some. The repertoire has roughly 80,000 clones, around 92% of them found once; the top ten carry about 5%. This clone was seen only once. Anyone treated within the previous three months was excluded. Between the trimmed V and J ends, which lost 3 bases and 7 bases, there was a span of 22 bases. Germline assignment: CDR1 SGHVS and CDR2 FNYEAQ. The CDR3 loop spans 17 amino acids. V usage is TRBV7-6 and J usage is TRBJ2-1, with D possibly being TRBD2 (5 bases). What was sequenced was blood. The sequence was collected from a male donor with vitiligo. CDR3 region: CASSFGPSVGVGNEQFF. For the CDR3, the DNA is TGTGCCAGCAGCTTTGGGCCCAGTGTGGGAGTTGGGAATGAGCAGTTCTTC.